The present TCR beta chain was sequenced within a study of blood T cell repertoires in COVID-19. As for the study in general: PBMCs, B-cell-depleted T cells, or T cells provided the cDNA or gDNA that made up the material.

The CDR3 has 12 residues. Germline loops: CDR1 DFQATT, CDR2 SNEGSKA (reference sequence). The germline V and J ends were trimmed by 3 bases and 7 bases, with 12 bases remaining between them. Only in-frame clones appear in the TCRdb table, and some are missing; sequencing was by immunoSEQ multiplex PCR. The table shows 100,000 or so clones, with 80% to 90% occurring only once. The source of this sequence is a human donor in a cohort sampled during active COVID-19. The sequencing input was peripheral blood. The chain combines TRBV20-1 with TRBJ1-1, with D unclear. The CDR3 here is CSASNPFYEAFF. The CDR3 DNA follows: TGCAGTGCTAGTAATCCGTTTTATGAAGCTTTCTTT.